This passage covers 9 T cell receptor beta chains from one sample sequenced in a study of cytomegalovirus exposure and HLA in healthy donors. The PCR was carried out with 60 Vbeta primers and 13 Jbeta primers. Some clones are missing from TCRdb's copy, which holds only in-frame ones; the method was immunoSEQ multiplex PCR. The table for this sample gives about 83,000 clones. The specimen sequenced was PBMCs. These receptors came from a man aged 18-30 years in good health and CMV-seropositive.

CDR3 sequence: CASSRLDRGGEQYF. The DNA of the CDR3 is TGCGCCAGCAGCCGACTCGACAGGGGGGGTGAGCAGTACTTC. The chain joins TRBV5-1 to TRBJ2-7, with 9 bases that match TRBD1. J lost 7 bases, V lost 4 bases, and 9 bases had no gene match. The CDR3 loop spans 14 amino acids. Germline assignment: CDR1 SGHRS and CDR2 YFSETQ.

V and J are TRBV7-6 and TRBJ1-3, with TRBD1 identical over 8 bases. V lost 2 bases, J lost 8 bases, and 2 bases stayed unmatched. This CDR3 is 13 amino acids long. Germline assignment: CDR1 SGHVS and CDR2 FNYEAQ. This chain's CDR3 is CASSLNRGDTIYF. The CDR3 nucleotides read TGTGCCAGCAGCTTAAACAGGGGGGACACCATATATTTT. The full variable domain, rest sourced from reference TRBV7-6 and TRBJ1-3, is GAGVSQSPRYKVTKRGQDVALRCDPISGHVSLYWYRQALGQGPEFLTYFNYEAQQDKSGLPNDRFSAERPEGSISTLTIQRTEQRDSAMYRCASSLNRGDTIYFGEGSWLTVV.

The chain employs TRBV30 and TRBJ2-5; 7 bases align to TRBD2. This CDR3 region has 14 residues. Germline CDR1 reads GTSNPN; CDR2 reads SVGIG (reference sequence). V dropped 3 bases and J dropped 4; count of bases not matched to a gene: 8. The CDR3 protein is CAWRPGLPGETQYF. In DNA, the CDR3 is TGTGCCTGGAGGCCGGGACTACCGGGAGAGACCCAGTACTTC.

CDR3 DNA: TGTGCCAGCAGTACGACAGGGGGCATGAATGGCTACACCTTC. Residues: CASSTTGGMNGYTF. The chain links TRBV6-5 to TRBJ1-2; 10 nucleotides line up with TRBD1. CDR3 length equals 14 residues. Germline V lookup: CDR1 MNHEY, CDR2 SVGAGI. Unmatched junction bases numbered 6, after V lost 5 bases and J lost 6 bases.

The chain is built from TRBV9 and TRBJ1-6; D is perhaps TRBD1 (5 bases). V lost 0 bases and J 10 bases, leaving 11 bases between the germline ends. The V gene's germline CDR1 is SGDLS and CDR2 YYNGEE. There are 14 residues in the CDR3. The CDR3 protein is CASSVGGGGSPLHF. CDR3 bases: TGTGCCAGCAGCGTAGGGGGGGGTGGGTCACCCCTCCACTTT. Combining the CDR3 with reference TRBV9 and TRBJ1-6 gives the whole variable domain DSGVTQTPKHLITATGQRVTLRCSPRSGDLSVYWYQQSLDQGLQFLIQYYNGEERAKGNILERFSAQQFPDLHSELNLSSLELGDSALYFCASSVGGGGSPLHFGNGTRLTVT.

The CDR3 loop reads CASSQEGGVSNQPQHF. The DNA of the CDR3 is TGTGCCAGCAGCCAAGAAGGCGGGGTAAGCAATCAGCCCCAGCATTTT. The chain is built from TRBV4-2 and TRBJ1-5, with no clear D. The CDR3 covers 16 residues. V dropped 0 bases and J dropped 1 base, with 10 bases sitting between them. CDR1 is LGHNA and CDR2 is YNFKEQ in the germline V gene.

The J gene is TRBJ2-1, the V gene TRBV11-3; 16 nucleotides line up with TRBD2. Per germline, CDR1 SGHNT and CDR2 YENEEA. This CDR3 is 16 amino acids long. J was trimmed by 6 bases and V by 5 bases; bases with no gene match: 4. The CDR3 region is CASSPGTSGRGNEQFF. DNA for the CDR3: TGTGCCAGCAGCCCTGGGACTAGCGGGAGGGGCAATGAGCAGTTCTTC.

The CDR3 bases are TGTGCCATCAGTGAGTCGATTAGGGGATTCCCATATGGCTACACCTTC. Encoded protein: CAISESIRGFPYGYTF. J is TRBJ1-2 and V is TRBV10-3; D perhaps matches TRBD1 (5 bases). Germline CDR1 reads ENHRY; CDR2 reads SYGVKD. Trimming left V 0 bases short and J 5 bases short, with 16 bases between. This CDR3 is 16 amino acids long.

The chain couples TRBV4-2 to TRBJ1-4; possibly TRBD1 for D (5 bases). V gave up 6 bases and J gave up 8 bases, with 10 bases separating them. Germline CDR1 LGHNA, CDR2 YNFKEQ. This CDR3 contains 12 residues. DNA for the CDR3: TGTGCCAGCAGTCTAAAGGGGGAAAAACTGTTTTTT. Encoded protein: CASSLKGEKLFF.